The 15 T cell receptor beta chains below were found in one sample sequenced in a study of T cells in Graves' hyperthyroidism and ophthalmopathy. Researchers amplified the TCR beta CDR3 regions from RNA transcripts. Primed by the HTBI set, a first-round RT-PCR was run on the TCR CDR3. TCRdb redid the calling of the multiplex PCR reads with MiXCR, one entry per CDR3 protein. The sample has around 400,000 distinct CDR3 sequences, around 15% seen once; the top ten hold approximately 19%. Sequencing was performed on blood. The receptors derive from a woman aged 55 to 70 with Graves' ophthalmopathy.

This chain links TRBV6-1 with TRBJ1-1; D is unresolved. From germline, CDR1 is MNHNS and CDR2 SASEGT. The CDR3 is made up of 13 amino acids. V was cut by 7 bases and J by 5 bases, with 14 bases left in between. The CDR3 protein is CASTGPLRTEAFF. The CDR3 DNA reads as TGTGCCAGCACCGGGCCCCTGAGGACTGAAGCTTTCTTT.

This clonotype was found once. V gene TRBV30 combines with J gene TRBJ2-7; D is ambiguous. Germline values: CDR1 GTSNPN, CDR2 SVGIG (reference sequence). Trimming shortened V by 3 bases and J by 4 bases, and 7 bases separated the two germline ends. CDR3 size: 11 residues. CDR3 amino acids: CAWSPLYEQYF. The CDR3 bases are TGTGCCTGGAGCCCGTTGTACGAGCAGTACTTC.

This clonotype has at least ten counts. The rearrangement uses TRBV7-2 and TRBJ2-2; possibly TRBD2 for D (5 bases). V shed 5 bases and J shed 5 bases, with 9 bases lying between them. This CDR3 region has 13 residues. Germline V gene lookup returns CDR1 SGHTA and CDR2 FQGNSA. In DNA, the CDR3 is TGTGCCAGCAGCCTACTAGGTACCGGGGAGCTGTTTTTT. Its translation: CASSLLGTGELFF.

This clonotype was seen a handful of times. Given a much more abundant clone one base away, this may be a read error. The rearrangement uses TRBV2 and TRBJ2-1, with D perhaps assigned TRBD1 or TRBD2 (5 bases each). The CDR3 is 14 residues long. Germline CDR1 is SNHLY and CDR2 is FYNNEI. V lost 5 bases and J lost 7, with 15 bases in between. CDR3 loop: CASSYKAGTNEQFF. For the CDR3, the DNA is TGTGCCAGCAGTTATAAGGCCGGGACGAATGAGCAGTTCTTC.

With respect to this clonotype: Relative to the germline gene, one junction end is altered; a read error may explain this. The chain is built from TRBV7-9 and TRBJ2-7; 9 bases fit TRBD1. This CDR3 has 15 amino acids. Per germline, CDR1 SEHNR and CDR2 FQNEAQ (reference sequence). The CDR3, as DNA: TGTGCCAACAGCCCCTCCCCGGACAGGGGCTACGAGCAGTACTTC. This translates into CANSPSPDRGYEQYF.

This sequence joins TRBV24-1 and TRBJ2-2; TRBD1 agrees at 9 bases. The CDR3 sequence is 16 residues long. V lost 3 bases to trimming and J lost 1 base; unmatched junction nucleotides: 2. The germline V gene encodes CDR1 KGHDR and CDR2 SFDVKD. This CDR3 is CATSDPGQGNTGELFF. CDR3 in DNA: TGTGCCACCAGTGATCCGGGACAGGGGAACACCGGGGAGCTGTTTTTT.

The V call is TRBV6-1, the J call TRBJ2-6; no clear D. V shed 6 bases and J shed 1 base, with 10 bases lying between them. The CDR3 runs to 15 residues. Germline values: CDR1 MNHNS, CDR2 SASEGT. The CDR3 DNA follows: TGTGCCAGCAGGTCGATTTTTTCTGGGGCCAACGTCCTGACTTTC. Amino acid sequence: CASRSIFSGANVLTF.

This clonotype appeared many times. The chain employs TRBV27 and TRBJ1-5; a possible D gene is TRBD1 (5 bases). This CDR3 comprises 13 residues. CDR1 and CDR2 from the germline V gene are MNHEY and SMNVEV (reference sequence). Trimming removed 5 bases at V and 9 bases at J, with 14 bases between. The CDR3 nucleotides are TGTGCCAGCAGTCCCACTGCGGGACTGCCCCAGCATTTT. Protein sequence: CASSPTAGLPQHF.

This clonotype was seen repeatedly, ten times or more. The chain is built from TRBV24-1 and TRBJ2-7; 11 nucleotides line up with TRBD2. V shed 6 bases, J shed 3 bases, and the junction held 6 bases outside the gene matches. The CDR3 consists of 15 residues. Germline V gene data show CDR1 as KGHDR and CDR2 as SFDVKD. CDR3 sequence reads: CATSTSGRGNYEQYF. The CDR3 bases are TGTGCCACCAGTACTAGCGGGAGAGGAAACTACGAGCAGTACTTC.

The V call is TRBV7-3, the J call TRBJ2-2; D remains ambiguous. The V end was cut by 3 bases, the J end by 8 bases, with 22 bases between. Germline CDR1 and CDR2: SGHTA and FQGTGA. The CDR3 spans 17 residues. The chain's CDR3 is CASSFDPGITSPGELFF. The CDR3 nucleotides are TGTGCCAGCAGCTTCGATCCCGGTATAACTTCGCCGGGGGAGCTGTTTTTT.

This clonotype was counted ten times or more. The chain is built from TRBV5-1 and TRBJ2-1, with TRBD2 matching 12 bases. V lost 4 bases to trimming and J lost 3 bases; unmatched junction nucleotides: 8. The CDR3 is 17 amino acids. Germline lookup yields CDR1 SGHRS and CDR2 YFSETQ. The CDR3, as DNA: TGCGCCAGCAGCCCGGGGACTAGCGGGCTGGGCTACAATGAGCAGTTCTTC. It encodes CASSPGTSGLGYNEQFF.

In its sample, this clonotype was seen many times. This chain uses TRBV20-1 with TRBJ2-3; perhaps TRBD1 as D (6 bases). The germline V and J ends were trimmed by 5 bases and 2 bases, with 11 bases remaining between them. Germline V lookup: CDR1 DFQATT, CDR2 SNEGSKA (reference sequence). CDR3 size: 13 residues. The CDR3 DNA reads as TGCAGTGCTGCAGGGGATGCCACAGATACGCAGTATTTT. It specifies CSAAGDATDTQYF.

This clonotype was seen repeatedly, ten times or more. This chain links TRBV13 with TRBJ2-3; weak D call: TRBD2 (6 bases). The CDR3 extends over 15 amino acids. Germline values: CDR1 PRHDT, CDR2 FYEKMQ (reference sequence). Between the trimmed V and J ends, which lost 2 bases and 5 bases, there was a span of 14 bases. CDR3 region: CASSLPGAYEDTQYF. The CDR3 bases are TGTGCCAGCAGCTTACCGGGAGCGTATGAAGATACGCAGTATTTT.

A word on this clonotype: At one end the junction does not follow the germline gene, possibly because of a read error. The chain is built from TRBV7-6 and TRBJ2-2, with D hard to call. CDR3 length equals 14 residues. The V gene's germline CDR1 is SGHVS and CDR2 FNYEAQ. CDR3: CTSSLGLNTGELFF. The CDR3 region has the DNA TGTACCAGCAGCTTAGGCCTGAACACCGGGGAGCTGTTTTTT.

Many counts were recorded for this clonotype. This chain connects TRBV30 to TRBJ1-4; D is uncertain. The V gene's germline CDR1 is GTSNPN and CDR2 SVGIG (reference sequence). Between the trimmed V and J ends, which lost 0 bases and 0 bases, there was a span of 11 bases. The length of the CDR3 is 16 residues. CDR3: CAWSVGQLATNEKLFF. CDR3 sequence (DNA): TGTGCCTGGAGTGTCGGGCAGCTCGCAACTAATGAAAAACTGTTTTTT.